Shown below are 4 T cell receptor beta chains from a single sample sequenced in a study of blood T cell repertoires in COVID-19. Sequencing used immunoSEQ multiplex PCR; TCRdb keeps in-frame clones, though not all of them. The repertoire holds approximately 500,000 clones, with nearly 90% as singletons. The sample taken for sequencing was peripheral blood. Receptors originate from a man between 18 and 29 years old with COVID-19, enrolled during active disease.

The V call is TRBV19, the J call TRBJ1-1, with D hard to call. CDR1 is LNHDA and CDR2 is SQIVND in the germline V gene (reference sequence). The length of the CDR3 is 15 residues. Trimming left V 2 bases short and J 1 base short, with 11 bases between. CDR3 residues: CASSIKRAANTEAFF. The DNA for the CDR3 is TGTGCCAGTAGTATAAAGAGGGCGGCGAACACTGAAGCTTTCTTT.

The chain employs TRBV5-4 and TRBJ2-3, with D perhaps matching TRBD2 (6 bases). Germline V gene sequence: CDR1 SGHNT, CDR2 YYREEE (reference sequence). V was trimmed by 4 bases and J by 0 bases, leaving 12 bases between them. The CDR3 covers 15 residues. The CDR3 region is CASSRDFISTDTQYF. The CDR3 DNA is TGTGCCAGCAGCCGGGACTTCATCAGCACAGATACGCAGTATTTT.

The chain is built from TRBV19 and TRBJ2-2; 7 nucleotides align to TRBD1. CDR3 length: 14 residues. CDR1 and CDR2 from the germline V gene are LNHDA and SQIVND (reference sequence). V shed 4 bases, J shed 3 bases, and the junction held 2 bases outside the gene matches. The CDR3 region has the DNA TGTGCCAGTAGTAGGGACAGAGACACCGGGGAGCTGTTTTTT. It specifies CASSRDRDTGELFF.

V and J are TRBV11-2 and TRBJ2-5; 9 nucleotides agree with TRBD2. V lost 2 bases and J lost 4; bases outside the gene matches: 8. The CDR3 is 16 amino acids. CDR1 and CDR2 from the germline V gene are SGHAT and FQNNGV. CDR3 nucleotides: TGTGCCAGCAGCTTACTGGCGGGAGGGTTAGGAGAGACCCAGTACTTC. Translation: CASSLLAGGLGETQYF.